A single sample gave rise to the 8 T cell receptor beta chains below, sequenced in a study of blood T cell repertoires in COVID-19. Some clones are missing from TCRdb's copy, which holds only in-frame ones; the method was immunoSEQ multiplex PCR. The sample includes some 320,000 clones, 90% of them seen just once. The sample was PBMCs or T cells enriched from blood (not recorded which). These receptors were collected from a man in his 60s who had recovered from COVID-19.

This clone was seen just once. The chain has TRBV6-6 and TRBJ2-7; 9 bases align to TRBD2. V lost 5 bases, J lost 0 bases, and 8 bases stayed unmatched. The CDR3 has 16 residues. The germline V gene has CDR1 MNHNY and CDR2 SVGAGI (reference sequence). In nucleotides, the CDR3 is TGTGCCAGCAGTACCCTGGCGGGAGGGAGCTCCTACGAGCAGTACTTC. Amino acids: CASSTLAGGSSYEQYF.

CDR3: CASSLWGQFTGELFF. In DNA, the CDR3 is TGTGCCAGCAGTTTATGGGGACAGTTCACCGGGGAGCTGTTTTTT. This chain joins TRBV27 and TRBJ2-2, with 7 bases lining up with TRBD1. The CDR3 spans 15 residues. The germline V gene encodes CDR1 MNHEY and CDR2 SMNVEV (reference sequence). The junction had 3 bases not matched to a gene; V was cut back by 1 base and J by 4 bases.

The rearrangement joins TRBV5-4 to TRBJ2-4; TRBD2 might be the D (7 bases). Per the germline V gene, CDR1 is SGHNT and CDR2 is YYREEE (reference sequence). Trimming stripped 0 bases from V and 1 base from J, with 11 bases between. The CDR3 has 16 amino acids. CDR3 loop: CASSLAGGSAKNIQYF. CDR3 DNA sequence: TGTGCCAGCAGCTTGGCGGGGGGCTCGGCCAAAAACATTCAGTACTTC.

The chain couples TRBV12-3 or TRBV12-4 to TRBJ2-2; D is perhaps TRBD1 (5 bases). V was trimmed by 4 bases and J by 7 bases, leaving 10 bases between them. This CDR3 has 13 residues. Here the CDR3 reads CASSWPRVGELFF. CDR3 bases: TGTGCCAGCAGTTGGCCCAGGGTCGGGGAGCTGTTTTTT.

The chain joins TRBV11-2 to TRBJ2-1; a weak D match, TRBD2 (6 bases). Trimming shortened V by 4 bases and J by 5 bases, and 15 bases separated the two germline ends. CDR3 length: 15 amino acids. CDR1 is SGHAT and CDR2 is FQNNGV in the germline V gene. The CDR3 nucleotides are TGTGCCAGCAGCTCCTCGGGACTCCCGAACAATGAGCAGTTCTTC. Protein product: CASSSSGLPNNEQFF.

The rearrangement uses TRBV2 and TRBJ1-6, with D unresolved. Trimming stripped 10 bases from V and 5 bases from J, with 15 bases between. From germline, CDR1 is SNHLY and CDR2 FYNNEI. The CDR3 length is 14 residues. The DNA for the CDR3 is TGTGCCACCCTCAAAGACAAGAATAATTCACCCCTCCACTTT. Translating it yields CATLKDKNNSPLHF.

This clone was counted only a few times. CDR3 DNA sequence: TGCGCCAGCAGCCCACCGGGACATCGCTACGAGCAGTACTTC. The encoded protein is CASSPPGHRYEQYF. The chain carries TRBV5-1 and TRBJ2-7; tentative D call: TRBD1 (6 bases). Trimming pared 4 bases from V and 3 bases from J, leaving 14 bases between. The CDR3 has 14 amino acids. CDR1 is SGHRS and CDR2 is YFSETQ in the germline V gene.

V is TRBV5-1 and J is TRBJ2-1; D perhaps matches TRBD1 (6 bases). The CDR3 has 16 amino acids. The ends were cut back, 5 bases at V and 0 bases at J, with 15 bases in the middle. The germline V gene has CDR1 SGHRS and CDR2 YFSETQ. The DNA for the CDR3 is TGCGCCAGCAGTTACTACAGGGCGAGCTCCTACAATGAGCAGTTCTTC. Amino acid sequence: CASSYYRASSYNEQFF.